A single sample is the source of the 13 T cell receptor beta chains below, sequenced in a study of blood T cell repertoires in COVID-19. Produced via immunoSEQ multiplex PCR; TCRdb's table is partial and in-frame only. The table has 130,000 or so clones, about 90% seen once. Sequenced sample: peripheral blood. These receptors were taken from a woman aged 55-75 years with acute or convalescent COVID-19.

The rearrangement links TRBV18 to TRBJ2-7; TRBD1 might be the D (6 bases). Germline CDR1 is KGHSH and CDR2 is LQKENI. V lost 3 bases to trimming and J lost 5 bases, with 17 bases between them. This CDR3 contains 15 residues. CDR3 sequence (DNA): TGTGCCAGCTCACCCGCTCCGGGGCAGGGGCACGAGCAGTACTTC. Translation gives CASSPAPGQGHEQYF.

CDR3 nucleotide sequence: TGTGCCAGCAGCGTAGGGCAGGTGGCTAATGAAAAACTGTTTTTT. This sequence encodes CASSVGQVANEKLFF. The rearrangement uses TRBV9 and TRBJ1-4; D ambiguous. Germline lookup yields CDR1 SGDLS and CDR2 YYNGEE. This CDR3 has 15 amino acids. V lost 0 bases and J 3 bases, leaving 9 bases between the germline ends.

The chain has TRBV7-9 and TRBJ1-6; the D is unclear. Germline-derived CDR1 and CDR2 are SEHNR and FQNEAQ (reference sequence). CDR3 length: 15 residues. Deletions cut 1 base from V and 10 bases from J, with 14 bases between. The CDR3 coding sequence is TGTGCCAGCAGCTTAGTCCACAGAGTCGAATCACCCCTCCACTTT. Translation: CASSLVHRVESPLHF.

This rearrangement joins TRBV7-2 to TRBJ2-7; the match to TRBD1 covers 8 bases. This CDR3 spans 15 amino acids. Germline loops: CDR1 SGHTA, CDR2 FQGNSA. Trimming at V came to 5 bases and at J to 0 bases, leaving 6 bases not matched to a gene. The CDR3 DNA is TGTGCCAGCAGCCTGGGGACAGGTAGCTCCTACGAGCAGTACTTC. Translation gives CASSLGTGSSYEQYF.

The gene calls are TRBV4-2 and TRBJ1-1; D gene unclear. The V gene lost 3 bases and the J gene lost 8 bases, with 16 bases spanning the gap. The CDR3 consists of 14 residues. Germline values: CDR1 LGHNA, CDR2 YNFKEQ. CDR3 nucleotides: TGTGCCAGCAGCCATTCCGAGGGTTTCGGGGAAGCTTTCTTT. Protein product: CASSHSEGFGEAFF.

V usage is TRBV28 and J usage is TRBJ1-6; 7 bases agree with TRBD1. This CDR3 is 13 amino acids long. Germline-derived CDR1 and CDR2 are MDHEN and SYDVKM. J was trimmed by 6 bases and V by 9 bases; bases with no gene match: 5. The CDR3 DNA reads TGTGCCAGTGGGACAGCTTCTAATTCACCCCTCCACTTT. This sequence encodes CASGTASNSPLHF.

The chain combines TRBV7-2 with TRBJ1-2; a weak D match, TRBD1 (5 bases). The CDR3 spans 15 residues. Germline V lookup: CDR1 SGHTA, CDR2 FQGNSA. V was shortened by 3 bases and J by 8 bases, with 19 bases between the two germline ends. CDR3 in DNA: TGTGCCAGCAGCTTTTCCAGGACGGGGGAGCGCGGCTACACCTTC. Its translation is CASSFSRTGERGYTF.

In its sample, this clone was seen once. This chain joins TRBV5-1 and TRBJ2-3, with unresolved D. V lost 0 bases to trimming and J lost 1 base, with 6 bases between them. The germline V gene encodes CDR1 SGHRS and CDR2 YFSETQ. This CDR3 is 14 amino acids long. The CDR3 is CASSLGLGTDTQYF. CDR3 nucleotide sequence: TGCGCCAGCAGCTTGGGATTAGGCACAGATACGCAGTATTTT.

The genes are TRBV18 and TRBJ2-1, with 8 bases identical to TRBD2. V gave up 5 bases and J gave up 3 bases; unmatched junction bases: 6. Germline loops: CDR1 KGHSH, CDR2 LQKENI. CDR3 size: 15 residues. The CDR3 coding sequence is TGTGCCAGCTCATCGCGGGGGGTGAACTACAATGAGCAGTTCTTC. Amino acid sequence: CASSSRGVNYNEQFF.

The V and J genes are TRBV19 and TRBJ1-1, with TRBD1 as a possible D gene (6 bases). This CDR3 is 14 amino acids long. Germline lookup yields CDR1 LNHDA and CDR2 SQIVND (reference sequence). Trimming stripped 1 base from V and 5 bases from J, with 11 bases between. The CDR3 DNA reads TGTGCCAGTAGTATAGGGGGGGGCTTAACTGAAGCTTTCTTT. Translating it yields CASSIGGGLTEAFF.

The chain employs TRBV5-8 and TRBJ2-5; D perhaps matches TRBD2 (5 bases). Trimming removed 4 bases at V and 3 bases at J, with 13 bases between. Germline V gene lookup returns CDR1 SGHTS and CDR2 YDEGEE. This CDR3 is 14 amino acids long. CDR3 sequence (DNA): TGTGCCAGCAGCCCCCGGGGTATTAAAGAGACCCAGTACTTC. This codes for CASSPRGIKETQYF.

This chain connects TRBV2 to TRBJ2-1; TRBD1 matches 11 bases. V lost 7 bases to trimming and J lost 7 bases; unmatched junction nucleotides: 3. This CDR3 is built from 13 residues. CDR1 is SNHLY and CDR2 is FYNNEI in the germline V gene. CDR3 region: CASIGQGANEQFF. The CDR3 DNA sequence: TGTGCCAGCATCGGACAGGGGGCGAATGAGCAGTTCTTC.

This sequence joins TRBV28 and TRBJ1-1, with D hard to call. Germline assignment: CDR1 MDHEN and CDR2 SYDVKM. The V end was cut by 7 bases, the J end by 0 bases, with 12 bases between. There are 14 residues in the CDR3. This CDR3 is CASTRGGMNTEAFF. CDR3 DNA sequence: TGTGCCAGCACCCGAGGTGGTATGAACACTGAAGCTTTCTTT.